A selection of T cell receptor beta chains follows, all from one sample in a study of PD-L1 blockade in urothelial cancer. Measured with immunoSEQ multiplex PCR; TCRdb has only the in-frame clones, and not every one. The sample consists of more than 45,000 clones, approximately 78% of them appearing once. The sample in question was PBMCs, obtained around atezolizumab (anti-PD-L1) treatment. Source of these receptors: a man aged 45-60 years with urothelial cancer. CDR3s include the opening cysteine and the closing phenylalanine or tryptophan. The order of the fields is V gene, J gene, D gene, CDR3 DNA, CDR3 protein. The D gene is left open where the match is weak.

V: TRBV23-1; J: TRBJ2-7; D: -; DNA: TGCGCCAGCAGTCACGGTAGCGGAATTCTTCGGATCTGCTACGAGCAGTACTTC; CDR3: CASSHGSGILRICYEQYF
V: TRBV5-6; J: TRBJ2-1; D: TRBD1; DNA: TGTGCCAGCAGCTTTCGCAGGCCAGGGGGCAGGAATGAGCAGTTCTTC; CDR3: CASSFRRPGGRNEQFF
V: TRBV18; J: TRBJ2-1; D: -; DNA: TGTGCCAGCTCACCAGGCGGCAACTACAATGAGCAGTTCTTC; CDR3: CASSPGGNYNEQFF
V: TRBV30; J: TRBJ1-5; D: TRBD1; DNA: TGTGCCTGGAGTGGACAGGGCCCGCAGCCCCAGCATTTT; CDR3: CAWSGQGPQPQHF
V: TRBV11-2; J: TRBJ1-3; D: TRBD1; DNA: TGTGCCAGCAGCTTAGAGGGACAGCTCTCTGGAAACACCATATATTTT; CDR3: CASSLEGQLSGNTIYF
V: TRBV7-2; J: TRBJ2-3; D: -; DNA: TGTGCCAGCAGCTTAGGGAGCTCGAGGACAGATACGCAGTATTTT; CDR3: CASSLGSSRTDTQYF
V: TRBV29-1; J: TRBJ2-3; D: TRBD1; DNA: TGCAGCGTTGACTCAAGCGGGGACAGGGGAATTAGCACAGATACGCAGTATTTT; CDR3: CSVDSSGDRGISTDTQYF
V: TRBV10-3; J: TRBJ2-3; D: TRBD2; DNA: TGTGCCATCAGCTCAGGAGGGAGGGTGCTTGCAGATACGCAGTATTTT; CDR3: CAISSGGRVLADTQYF
V: TRBV28; J: TRBJ1-2; D: -; DNA: TGTGCCAGCAGTTCCCCCCTGGGCCCAACGGGCTACACCTTC; CDR3: CASSSPLGPTGYTF
V: TRBV5-1; J: TRBJ1-4; D: -; DNA: TGCGCCAGCACTTTGGGGGGGATCGGTGAAAAACTGTTTTTT; CDR3: CASTLGGIGEKLFF